The text below deals with one T cell receptor (beta chain). The data are from a study of blood T cell repertoires in COVID-19. Produced via immunoSEQ multiplex PCR; TCRdb's table is partial and in-frame only. The repertoire includes approximately 85,000 clones, 80% to 95% of them detected once, and approximately 6% sits in the top ten. This TCR derives from a woman in her sixties with active COVID-19. The sequenced sample consisted of peripheral blood.

This CDR3 is CASSLSGGKEKLFF. CDR3 nucleotide sequence: TGTGCCAGCAGCTTGTCAGGGGGGAAGGAAAAACTGTTTTTT. The rearrangement joins TRBV7-9 to TRBJ1-4, with 7 nucleotides matching TRBD1. CDR1 and CDR2 from the germline V gene are SEHNR and FQNEAQ (reference sequence). There are 14 residues in the CDR3. Trimming cost V 3 bases and J 8 bases; bases outside gene matches: 6.